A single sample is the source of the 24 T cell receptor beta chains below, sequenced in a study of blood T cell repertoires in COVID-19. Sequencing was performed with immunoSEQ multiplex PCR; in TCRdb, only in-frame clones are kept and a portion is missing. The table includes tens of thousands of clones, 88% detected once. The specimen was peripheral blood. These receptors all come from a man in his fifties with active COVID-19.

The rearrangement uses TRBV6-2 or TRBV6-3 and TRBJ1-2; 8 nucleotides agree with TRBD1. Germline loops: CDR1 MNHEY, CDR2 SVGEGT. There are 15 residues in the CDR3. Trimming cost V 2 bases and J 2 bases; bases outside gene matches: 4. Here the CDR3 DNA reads TGTGCCAGCAGTTACCCCGGGGACAGGAACTATGGCTACACCTTC. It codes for CASSYPGDRNYGYTF.

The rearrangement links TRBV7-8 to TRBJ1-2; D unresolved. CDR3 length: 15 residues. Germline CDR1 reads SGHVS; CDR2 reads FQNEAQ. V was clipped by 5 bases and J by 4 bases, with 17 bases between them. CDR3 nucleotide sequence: TGTGCCAGCAGCCCGATGGCGCGGAATATCTATGGCTACACCTTC. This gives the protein CASSPMARNIYGYTF.

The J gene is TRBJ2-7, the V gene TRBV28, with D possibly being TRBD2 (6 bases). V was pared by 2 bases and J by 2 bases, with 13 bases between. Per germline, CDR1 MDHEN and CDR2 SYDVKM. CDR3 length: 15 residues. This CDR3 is CASSLDGTPTYEQYF. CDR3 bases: TGTGCCAGCAGTTTAGACGGGACTCCAACCTACGAGCAGTACTTC.

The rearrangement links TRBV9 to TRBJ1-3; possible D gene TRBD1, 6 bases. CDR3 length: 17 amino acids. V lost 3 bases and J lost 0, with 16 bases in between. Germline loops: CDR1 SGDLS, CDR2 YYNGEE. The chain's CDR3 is CASSGPTGLHSGNTIYF. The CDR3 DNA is TGTGCCAGCAGCGGACCGACAGGTCTCCACTCTGGAAACACCATATATTTT.

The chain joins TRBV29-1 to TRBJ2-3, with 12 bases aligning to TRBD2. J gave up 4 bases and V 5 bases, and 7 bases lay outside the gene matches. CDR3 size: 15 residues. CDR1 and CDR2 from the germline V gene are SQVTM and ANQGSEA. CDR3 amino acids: CSVFRTSGVADTQYF. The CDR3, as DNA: TGCAGCGTTTTCAGGACTAGCGGGGTAGCAGATACGCAGTATTTT.

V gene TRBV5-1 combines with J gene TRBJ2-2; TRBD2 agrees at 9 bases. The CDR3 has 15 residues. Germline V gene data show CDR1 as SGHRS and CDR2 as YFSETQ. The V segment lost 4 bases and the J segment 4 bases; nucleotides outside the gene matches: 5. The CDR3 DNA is TGCGCCAGCAGCCTACCTAGCGGGACCACCGGGGAGCTGTTTTTT. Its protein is CASSLPSGTTGELFF.

CDR3 residues: CASSPGAGTGSDEQYF. The DNA of the CDR3 is TGTGCCAGCAGCCCTGGTGCCGGGACAGGGTCTGACGAGCAGTACTTC. The V gene is TRBV11-3, the J gene TRBJ2-7, with 9 bases identical to TRBD1. The CDR3 has 16 amino acids. The V segment lost 5 bases and the J segment 5 bases; nucleotides outside the gene matches: 13. The germline V gene has CDR1 SGHNT and CDR2 YENEEA.

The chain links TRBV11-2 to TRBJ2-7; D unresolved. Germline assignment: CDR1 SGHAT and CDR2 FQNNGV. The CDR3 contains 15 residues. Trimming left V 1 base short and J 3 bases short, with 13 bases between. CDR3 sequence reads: CASSLVGQAYYEQYF. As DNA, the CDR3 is TGTGCCAGCAGCTTAGTCGGCCAGGCCTACTACGAGCAGTACTTC. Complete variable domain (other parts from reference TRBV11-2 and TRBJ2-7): EAGVAQSPRYKIIEKRQSVAFWCNPISGHATLYWYQQILGQGPKLLIQFQNNGVVDDSQLPKDRFSAERLKGVDSTLKIQPAKLEDSAVYLCASSLVGQAYYEQYFGPGTRLTVT.

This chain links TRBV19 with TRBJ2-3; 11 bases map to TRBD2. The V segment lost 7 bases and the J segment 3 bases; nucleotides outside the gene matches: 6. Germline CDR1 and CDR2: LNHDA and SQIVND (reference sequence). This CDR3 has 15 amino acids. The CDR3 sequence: CASTLSGGATDTQYF. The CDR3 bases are TGTGCCAGTACCCTTAGCGGGGGGGCTACAGATACGCAGTATTTT.

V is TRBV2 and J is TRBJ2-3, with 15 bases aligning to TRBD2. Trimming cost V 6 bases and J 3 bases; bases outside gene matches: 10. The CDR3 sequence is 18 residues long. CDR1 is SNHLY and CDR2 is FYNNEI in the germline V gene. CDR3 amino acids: CASSGLAGGQGLTDTQYF. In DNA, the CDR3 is TGTGCCAGCAGCGGACTAGCGGGGGGGCAAGGTTTAACAGATACGCAGTATTTT.

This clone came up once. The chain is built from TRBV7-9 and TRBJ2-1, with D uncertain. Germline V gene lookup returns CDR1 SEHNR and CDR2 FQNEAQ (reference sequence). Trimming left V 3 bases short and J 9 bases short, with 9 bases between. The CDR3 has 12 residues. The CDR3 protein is CASSLTLLEQFF. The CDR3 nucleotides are TGTGCCAGCAGCTTGACTCTCCTTGAGCAGTTCTTC.

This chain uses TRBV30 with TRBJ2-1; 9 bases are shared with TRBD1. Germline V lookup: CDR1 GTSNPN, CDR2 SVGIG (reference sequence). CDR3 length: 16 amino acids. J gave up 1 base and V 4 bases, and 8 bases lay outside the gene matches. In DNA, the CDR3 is TGTGCCTGGACAGGGACAGGGTTATTTTCCTACAATGAGCAGTTCTTC. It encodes CAWTGTGLFSYNEQFF. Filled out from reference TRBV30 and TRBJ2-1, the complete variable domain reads SQTIHQWPATLVQPVGSPLSLECTVEGTSNPNLYWYRQAAGRGLQLLFYSVGIGQISSEVPQNLSASRPQDRQFILSSKKLLLSDSGFYLCAWTGTGLFSYNEQFFGPGTRLTVL.

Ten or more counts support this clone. The CDR3, as DNA: TGTGCCAGCACAGGCAGCTATTCCTCTGGGGCCAACGTCCTGACTTTC. This sequence encodes CASTGSYSSGANVLTF. This sequence joins TRBV7-3 and TRBJ2-6; unclear D gene. This CDR3 contains 16 residues. V shed 7 bases and J shed 0 bases, with 13 bases lying between them. The germline CDR1 and CDR2 sequences are SGHTA and FQGTGA.

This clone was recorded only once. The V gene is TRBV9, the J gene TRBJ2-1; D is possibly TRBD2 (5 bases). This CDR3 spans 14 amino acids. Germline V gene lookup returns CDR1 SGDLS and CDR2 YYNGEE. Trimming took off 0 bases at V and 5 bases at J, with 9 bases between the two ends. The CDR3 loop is CASSVGVGDNEQFF. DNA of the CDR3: TGTGCCAGCAGCGTAGGGGTGGGAGACAATGAGCAGTTCTTC.

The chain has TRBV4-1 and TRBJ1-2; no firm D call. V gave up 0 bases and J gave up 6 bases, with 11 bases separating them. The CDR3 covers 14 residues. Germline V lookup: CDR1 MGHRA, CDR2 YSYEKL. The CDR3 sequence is CASSQDRYRDGYTF. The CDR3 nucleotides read TGCGCCAGCAGCCAAGATCGGTACAGAGATGGCTACACCTTC.

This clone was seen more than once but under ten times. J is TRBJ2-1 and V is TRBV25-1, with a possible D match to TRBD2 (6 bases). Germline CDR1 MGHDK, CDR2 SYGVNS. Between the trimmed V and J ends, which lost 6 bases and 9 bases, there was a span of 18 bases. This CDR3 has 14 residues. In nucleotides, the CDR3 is TGTGCCAGCAGCCGGTTGGGAGGTGAGGGTGAGCAGTTCTTC. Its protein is CASSRLGGEGEQFF.

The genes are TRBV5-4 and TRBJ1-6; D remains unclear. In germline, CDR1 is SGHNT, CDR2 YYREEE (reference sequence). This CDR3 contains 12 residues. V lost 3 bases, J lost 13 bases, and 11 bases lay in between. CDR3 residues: CASSSRGGPLHF. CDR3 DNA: TGTGCCAGCAGCTCCAGAGGTGGGCCCCTCCACTTT.

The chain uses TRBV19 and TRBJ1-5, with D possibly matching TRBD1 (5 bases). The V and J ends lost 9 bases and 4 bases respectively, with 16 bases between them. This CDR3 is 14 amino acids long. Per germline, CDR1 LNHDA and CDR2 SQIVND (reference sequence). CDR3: CASQEGGGNQPQHF. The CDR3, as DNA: TGTGCCAGCCAGGAAGGCGGGGGTAATCAGCCCCAGCATTTT.

The CDR3 sequence: CASSYPRDRVRNEQFF. In DNA form, the CDR3 reads TGTGCCAGCAGTTACCCAAGGGACAGGGTGCGCAATGAGCAGTTCTTC. The chain has TRBV6-6 and TRBJ2-1; 9 bases line up with TRBD1. V was clipped by 2 bases and J by 6 bases; unmatched bases: 8. The CDR3 sequence is 16 residues long. Germline V gene data show CDR1 as MNHNY and CDR2 as SVGAGI (reference sequence).

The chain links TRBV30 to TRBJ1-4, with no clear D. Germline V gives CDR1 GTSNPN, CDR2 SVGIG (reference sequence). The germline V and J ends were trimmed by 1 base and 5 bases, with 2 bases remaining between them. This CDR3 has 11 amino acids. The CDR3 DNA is TGTGCCTGGAGTGCAAATGAAAAACTGTTTTTT. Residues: CAWSANEKLFF.

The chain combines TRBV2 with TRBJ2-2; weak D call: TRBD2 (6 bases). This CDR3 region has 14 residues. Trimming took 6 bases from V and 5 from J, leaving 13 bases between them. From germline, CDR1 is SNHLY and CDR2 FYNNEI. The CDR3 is CASSRTGVTGELFF. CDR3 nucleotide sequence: TGTGCCAGCAGCCGGACGGGGGTTACCGGGGAGCTGTTTTTT.

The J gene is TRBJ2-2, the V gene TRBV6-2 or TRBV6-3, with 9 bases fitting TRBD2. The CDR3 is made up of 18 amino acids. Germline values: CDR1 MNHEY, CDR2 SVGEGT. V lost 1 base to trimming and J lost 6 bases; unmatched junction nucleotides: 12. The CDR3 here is CASSYFSLAGIGAGELFF. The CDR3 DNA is TGTGCCAGCAGTTACTTCTCCCTAGCGGGGATTGGTGCCGGGGAGCTGTTTTTT.

For the CDR3, the DNA is TGCGCCAGCAGCTTGGGAGGAGCTGTAGGAAACTATGGCTACACCTTC. Its protein is CASSLGGAVGNYGYTF. The chain is built from TRBV5-1 and TRBJ1-2, with D unresolved. The V end was cut by 0 bases, the J end by 2 bases, with 14 bases between. This CDR3 spans 16 amino acids. The germline V gene encodes CDR1 SGHRS and CDR2 YFSETQ.

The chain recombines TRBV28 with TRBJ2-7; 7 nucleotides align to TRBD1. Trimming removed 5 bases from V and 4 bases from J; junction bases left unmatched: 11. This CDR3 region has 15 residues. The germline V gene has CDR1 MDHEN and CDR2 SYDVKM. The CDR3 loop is CASSTRQGLGYEQYF. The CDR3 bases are TGTGCCAGCAGTACGAGACAGGGTCTGGGGTACGAGCAGTACTTC.